A selection of T cell receptor beta chains follows, all from one sample in a study of vaccination and CD4 T cells after COVID-19. Their target antigens are unknown. One entry per CDR3 protein results from TCRdb running MiXCR on the PCR reads. The sample has around 7,800 distinct CDR3 sequences, roughly 60% seen once. Material for sequencing was CD4+ T cells from blood, cultured in vitro. These receptors all come from a human donor who had recovered from COVID-19. Both conserved end residues are part of each CDR3. The D gene is left open where the match is weak. Clone size is stated in some rows and not others, as once, few, many or a class when expanded.

cdr3_length d_call clone_size j_call v_call cdr3_nt cdr3_aa
13 - - TRBJ1-6 TRBV12-3/TRBV12-4 TGTGCCAGCAGCCCCAGGGGTAATTCACCCCTCCACTTT CASSPRGNSPLHF
13 TRBD1 - TRBJ1-2 TRBV6-5 TGTGCCAGCAGTTCGACAGGGCTCGCTGGCTACACCTTC CASSSTGLAGYTF
16 TRBD2 large TRBJ2-5 TRBV19 TGTGCCAGTAGTGGGGGACTAGTATTCGCCGGGGAGACCCAGTACTTC CASSGGLVFAGETQYF
14 TRBD2 - TRBJ2-7 TRBV12-3/TRBV12-4 TGTGCCAGCAGTTTAGGGGGGGGCTCCTACGAGCAGTACTTC CASSLGGGSYEQYF
13 - - TRBJ2-1 TRBV6-2/TRBV6-3 TGTGCCAGCAGTCAGGGGGGGGTTGATGAGCAGTTCTTC CASSQGGVDEQFF
14 - - TRBJ1-5 TRBV20-1 TGCAGTGCTAGAGCCCGGAACAGGGATCAGCCCCAGCATTTT CSARARNRDQPQHF
14 TRBD1 once TRBJ1-2 TRBV7-9 TGTGCCAGCAGCTTACAGACAGGGGGGAATGGCTACACCTTC CASSLQTGGNGYTF
11 - - TRBJ1-1 TRBV11-2 TGTGCCAGCAGCTTAGGGTTAACGGCTTTCTTT CASSLGLTAFF
12 - few TRBJ1-2 TRBV20-1 TGCAGTGCTAGAGGGCCTTCTTATGGCTACACCTTC CSARGPSYGYTF
12 - - TRBJ1-2 TRBV6-1 TGTGCCAGCACCGGGACGGTCTATGGCTACACCTTC CASTGTVYGYTF
14 - - TRBJ1-5 TRBV20-1 TGCAGTGCTACGGCCGTGAGTGGAGATCAGCCCCAGCATTTT CSATAVSGDQPQHF
16 - - TRBJ2-5 TRBV5-1 TGCGCCAGCAGCTTGGCGCGGGCTAGAGCCGAAGAGACCCAGTACTTC CASSLARARAEETQYF
13 TRBD2 - TRBJ2-2 TRBV30 TGTGCCTGGGAGGGACTAGCCACCGGGGAGCTGTTTTTT CAWEGLATGELFF
15 - - TRBJ2-7 TRBV2 TGTGCCAGCAGTGAGAGCCTAGCGAGCCCCTACGAGCAGTACTTC CASSESLASPYEQYF
13 - few TRBJ2-5 TRBV5-5 TGTGCCAGCACTCCCGGGGACCAAGAGACCCAGTACTTC CASTPGDQETQYF
12 - - TRBJ2-3 TRBV6-2/TRBV6-3 TGTGCCAGCAGTTATGAGATAGATACGCAGTATTTT CASSYEIDTQYF
15 - - TRBJ1-5 TRBV10-3 TGTGCCATTGGCTTTGGGGCGCCGGGCAATCAGCCCCAGCATTTT CAIGFGAPGNQPQHF
15 - - TRBJ1-5 TRBV28 TGTGCCAGCAGTCCGCAGGGGCTGGTCAATCAGCCCCAGCATTTT CASSPQGLVNQPQHF
15 TRBD1 - TRBJ1-6 TRBV19 TGTGCCAGTAGACCTGGGACAGGGGTAAATTCACCCCTCCACTTT CASRPGTGVNSPLHF
13 - - TRBJ2-1 TRBV2 TGTGCCAGCAGCGTCGGACAGTATAATGAGCAGTTCTTC CASSVGQYNEQFF
15 TRBD1 - TRBJ2-2 TRBV15 TGTGCCACCAGCTACAGGGGTGGCCGTGGCGGGGAGCTGTTTTTT CATSYRGGRGGELFF
13 - - TRBJ2-2 TRBV11-3 TGTGCCAGCCGTCAGACCCGGACCGGGGAGCTGTTTTTT CASRQTRTGELFF
11 TRBD2 - TRBJ2-1 TRBV20-1 TGCAGTGCTAGAGAAAGCGGGAGCGTGTTCTTC CSARESGSVFF
16 TRBD1 - TRBJ1-2 TRBV7-9 TGTGCCAGCAGCTTAGTTGACACAGGGGGCGACTATGGCTACACCTTC CASSLVDTGGDYGYTF
14 - - TRBJ1-3 TRBV20-1 TGCAGTGCTAGAGATCTGGGTTTAGGAAACACCATATATTTT CSARDLGLGNTIYF
14 - - TRBJ2-2 TRBV2 TGTGCCAGTAGCAGGGACCGCAACACCGGGGAGCTGTTTTTT CASSRDRNTGELFF
14 - - TRBJ2-2 TRBV7-9 TGTGCCAGCAGCTTAGTTCTGCGCACCGGGGAGCTGTTTTTT CASSLVLRTGELFF
14 TRBD1 - TRBJ2-7 TRBV28 TGTGCCAGCAGTTTCCGGGACAGCTCCTACGAGCAGTACTTC CASSFRDSSYEQYF
12 - - TRBJ1-3 TRBV20-1 TGCAGTGCTAGGTTTACGGAGGGCACCATATATTTT CSARFTEGTIYF
16 TRBD2 - TRBJ2-3 TRBV11-3 TGTGCCAGCAGCGATACGACTAGCGGGGTTCCAAACGCGCAGTATTTT CASSDTTSGVPNAQYF
15 TRBD1 - TRBJ1-2 TRBV6-1 TGTGCCAGCAGATGGGGACAGGGAGGCCTCTATGGCTACACCTTC CASRWGQGGLYGYTF
17 - few TRBJ2-2 TRBV6-5 TGTGCCAGCAGTTACGGGAGGGGGGTGGATTCGGTCGGGGAGCTGTTTTTT CASSYGRGVDSVGELFF
15 - - TRBJ1-2 TRBV5-1 TGCGCCAGCAGCTTGGACGATTCAGGGTACTATGGCTACACCTTC CASSLDDSGYYGYTF
13 - few TRBJ2-3 TRBV11-2 TGTGCCAGCAGCGCACCCAGGGGGGGTACGCAGTATTTT CASSAPRGGTQYF
17 - - TRBJ1-2 TRBV11-3 TGTGCCAGCAGCTTAGGTACAGCAGTGGGTGATACGGGTGGCTACACCTTC CASSLGTAVGDTGGYTF
15 - - TRBJ2-5 TRBV6-1 TGTGCCAGCAGTGAAGCTGCAGGACCGGCCGGGACCCAGTACTTC CASSEAAGPAGTQYF
16 - few TRBJ2-3 TRBV6-5 TGTGCCAGCAGTTCCCGGGGCAGTGCCCGCCAAAATACGCAGTATTTT CASSSRGSARQNTQYF
15 TRBD1 - TRBJ2-2 TRBV2 TGTGCCAGCAGTGATAAGACAGGGCTCACCGGGGAGCTGTTTTTT CASSDKTGLTGELFF
15 - - TRBJ2-2 TRBV11-2 TGTGCCAGCAGCCTGGACTGGCTGAACACCGGGGAGCTGTTTTTT CASSLDWLNTGELFF
11 - - TRBJ2-1 TRBV11-2 TGTGCCAGCAGCCCGTACAATGAGCAGTTCTTC CASSPYNEQFF
17 - - TRBJ2-2 TRBV7-9 TGTGCCAGCAGCTTAGCCGGAACCGCGGGCGGGCACGGGGAGCTGTTTTTT CASSLAGTAGGHGELFF
14 - large TRBJ1-2 TRBV7-2 TGTGCCAGCAGCTCTTATATCCCCGAGTATGGCTACACCTTC CASSSYIPEYGYTF
16 TRBD2 - TRBJ2-1 TRBV9 TGTGCCAGCGGGAAGATCGGACGGGAGGTCTACAATGAGCAGTTCTTC CASGKIGREVYNEQFF
15 TRBD1 - TRBJ1-5 TRBV12-3/TRBV12-4 TGTGCCAGCAAATCTAGCGACAGGGTGAGTCGGCCCCAGCATTTT CASKSSDRVSRPQHF
17 - - TRBJ1-6 TRBV20-1 TGCAGTGCTAGGCGCACGGTCTCGTACAGAGAAAATTCACCCCTCCACTTT CSARRTVSYRENSPLHF
16 - - TRBJ1-5 TRBV7-9 TGTGCCAGCAGCTTAGGTAACCGAGTTGGCAATCAGCCCCAGCATTTT CASSLGNRVGNQPQHF
14 TRBD2 - TRBJ2-3 TRBV20-1 TGCAGTGCTAGTCCCGGACTAGCTGTAGATACGCAGTATTTT CSASPGLAVDTQYF
14 TRBD1 - TRBJ1-2 TRBV2 TGTGCCAGCAGGAGGGACAGTCCCCTTGGGGGCTACACCTTC CASRRDSPLGGYTF
19 - - TRBJ1-5 TRBV7-9 TGTGCCAGCAGCTCCGCCGGGTTTGGGGGGGAGTGGAGCAATCAGCCCCAGCATTTT CASSSAGFGGEWSNQPQHF
13 - few TRBJ1-5 TRBV6-1 TGTGCCAGCAGTGAGACCTACAATCAGCCCCAGCATTTT CASSETYNQPQHF
11 - few TRBJ1-2 TRBV27 TGTGCCAGCCGGGCCCGATATGGCTACACCTTC CASRARYGYTF
13 - - TRBJ2-1 TRBV20-1 TGCAGTGCCGCCGGGGATCCTCCGCATGAGCAGTTCTTC CSAAGDPPHEQFF
16 TRBD2 - TRBJ2-3 TRBV7-8 TGTGCCAGCAGCACGCAACCGGGACTAGCGGCAGATACGCAGTATTTT CASSTQPGLAADTQYF
14 TRBD2 few TRBJ2-2 TRBV10-2 TGCGCCAGCAACCTAGCGGGGGGGACCGGGGAGCTGTTTTTT CASNLAGGTGELFF
14 - - TRBJ2-5 TRBV24-1 TGTGCCACCAGTGAAACAGGGCAGCGGGAGACCCAGTACTTC CATSETGQRETQYF
17 - once TRBJ2-1 TRBV27 TGTGCCAGCAGTTTATCGTCCTACAGTTCAGCCTACAATGAGCAGTTCTTC CASSLSSYSSAYNEQFF
14 - - TRBJ2-5 TRBV6-2/TRBV6-3 TGTGCCAGCAGTGCTGAGGGTCTTATAGAGACCCAGTACTTC CASSAEGLIETQYF
14 TRBD1 once TRBJ2-7 TRBV20-1 TGCAGTGCCCCTCGGTGGGACAGCTCCTACGAGCAGTACTTC CSAPRWDSSYEQYF
13 - - TRBJ1-1 TRBV7-3 TGTGCCAGCAGCCCGAGCGTGAACACTGAAGCTTTCTTT CASSPSVNTEAFF
14 - - TRBJ2-7 TRBV28 TGTGCCAGCAGTTTAACGGGACGGAACTACGAGCAGTACTTC CASSLTGRNYEQYF